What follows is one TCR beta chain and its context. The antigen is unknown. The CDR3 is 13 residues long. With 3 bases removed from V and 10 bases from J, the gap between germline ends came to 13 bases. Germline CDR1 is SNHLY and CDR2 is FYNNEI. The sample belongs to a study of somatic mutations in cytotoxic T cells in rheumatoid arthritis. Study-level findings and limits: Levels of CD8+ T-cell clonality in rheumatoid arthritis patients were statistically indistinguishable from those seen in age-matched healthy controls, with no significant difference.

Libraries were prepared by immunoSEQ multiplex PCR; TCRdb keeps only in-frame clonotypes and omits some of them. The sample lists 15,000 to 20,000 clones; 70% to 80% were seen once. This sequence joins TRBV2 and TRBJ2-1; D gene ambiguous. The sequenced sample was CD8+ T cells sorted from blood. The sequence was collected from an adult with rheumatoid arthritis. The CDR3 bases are TGTGCCAGCAGTGAGGCCCAATTGGGGGAGCAGTTCTTC. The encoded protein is CASSEAQLGEQFF.